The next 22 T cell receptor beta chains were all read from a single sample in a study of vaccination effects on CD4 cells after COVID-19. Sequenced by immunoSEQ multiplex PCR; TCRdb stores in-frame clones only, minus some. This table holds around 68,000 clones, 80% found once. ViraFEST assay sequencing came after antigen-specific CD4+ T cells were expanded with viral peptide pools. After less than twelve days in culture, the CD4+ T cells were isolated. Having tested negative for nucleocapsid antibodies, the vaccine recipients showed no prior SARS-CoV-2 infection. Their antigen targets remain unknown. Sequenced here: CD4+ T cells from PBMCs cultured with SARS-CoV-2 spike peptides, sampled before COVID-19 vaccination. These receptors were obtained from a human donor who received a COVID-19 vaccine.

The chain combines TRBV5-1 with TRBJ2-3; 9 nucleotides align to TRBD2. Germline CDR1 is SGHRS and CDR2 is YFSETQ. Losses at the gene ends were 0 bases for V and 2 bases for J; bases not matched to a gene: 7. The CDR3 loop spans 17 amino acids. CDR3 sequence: CASSLGSSGELTDTQYF. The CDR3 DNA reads TGCGCCAGCAGCTTGGGGTCTAGCGGGGAGCTCACAGATACGCAGTATTTT.

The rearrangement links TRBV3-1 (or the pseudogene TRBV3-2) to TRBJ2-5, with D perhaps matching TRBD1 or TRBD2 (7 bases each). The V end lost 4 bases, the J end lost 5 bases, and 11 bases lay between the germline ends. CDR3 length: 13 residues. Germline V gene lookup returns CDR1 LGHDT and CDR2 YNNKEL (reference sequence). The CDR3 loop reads CASSRRGGETQYF. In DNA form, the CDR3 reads TGTGCCAGCAGCCGCAGGGGGGGCGAGACCCAGTACTTC.

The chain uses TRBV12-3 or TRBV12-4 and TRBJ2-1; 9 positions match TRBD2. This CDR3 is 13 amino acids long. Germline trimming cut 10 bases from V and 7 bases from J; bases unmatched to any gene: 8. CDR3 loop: CANKRGAENEQFF. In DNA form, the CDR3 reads TGTGCCAACAAGCGGGGGGCCGAGAATGAGCAGTTCTTC.

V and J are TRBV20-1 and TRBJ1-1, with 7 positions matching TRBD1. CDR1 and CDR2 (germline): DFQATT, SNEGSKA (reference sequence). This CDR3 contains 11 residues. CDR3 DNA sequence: TGCAGCGCAGGGGGGCGCACTGAAGCTTTCTTT. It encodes CSAGGRTEAFF.

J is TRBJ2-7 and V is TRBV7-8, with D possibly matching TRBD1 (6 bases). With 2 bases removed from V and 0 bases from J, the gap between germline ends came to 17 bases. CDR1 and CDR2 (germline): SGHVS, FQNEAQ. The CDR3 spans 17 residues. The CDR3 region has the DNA TGTGCCAGCAGCTTATCGTGGGGGCAGGTGAGCTCCTACGAGCAGTACGTC. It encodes CASSLSWGQVSSYEQYV.

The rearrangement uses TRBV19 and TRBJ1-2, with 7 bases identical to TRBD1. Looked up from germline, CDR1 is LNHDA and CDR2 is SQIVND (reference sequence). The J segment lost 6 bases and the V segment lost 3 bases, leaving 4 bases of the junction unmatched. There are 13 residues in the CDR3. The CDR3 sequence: CASSIGQDHGYTF. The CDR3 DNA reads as TGTGCCAGTAGTATCGGACAGGATCATGGCTACACCTTC.

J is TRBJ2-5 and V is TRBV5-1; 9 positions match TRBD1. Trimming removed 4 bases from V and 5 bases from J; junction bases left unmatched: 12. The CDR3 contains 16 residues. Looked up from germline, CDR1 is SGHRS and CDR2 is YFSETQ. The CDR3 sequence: CASSQGPGQGGETQYF. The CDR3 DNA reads TGCGCCAGCAGCCAGGGACCGGGACAGGGAGGGGAGACCCAGTACTTC.

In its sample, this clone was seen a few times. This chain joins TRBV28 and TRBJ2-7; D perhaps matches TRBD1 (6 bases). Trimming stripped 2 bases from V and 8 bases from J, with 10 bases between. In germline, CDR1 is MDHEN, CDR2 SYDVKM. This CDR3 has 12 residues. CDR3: CASSLEDSKQYV. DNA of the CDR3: TGTGCCAGCAGTTTAGAGGACAGTAAGCAGTACGTC.

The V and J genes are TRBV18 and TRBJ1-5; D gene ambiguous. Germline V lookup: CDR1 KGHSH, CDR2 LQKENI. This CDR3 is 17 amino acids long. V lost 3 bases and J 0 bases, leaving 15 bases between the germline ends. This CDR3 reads CASSPTSLYISNQPQHF. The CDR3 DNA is TGTGCCAGCTCACCGACCAGCCTCTATATTAGCAATCAGCCCCAGCATTTT.

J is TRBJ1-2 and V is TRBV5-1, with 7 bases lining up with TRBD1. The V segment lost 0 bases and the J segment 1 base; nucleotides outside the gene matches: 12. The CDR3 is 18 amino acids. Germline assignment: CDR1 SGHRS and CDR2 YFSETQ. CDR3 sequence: CASSLVGTKTGSNYGYTF. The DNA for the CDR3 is TGCGCCAGCAGCTTGGTGGGAACCAAGACAGGGAGTAACTATGGCTACACCTTC.

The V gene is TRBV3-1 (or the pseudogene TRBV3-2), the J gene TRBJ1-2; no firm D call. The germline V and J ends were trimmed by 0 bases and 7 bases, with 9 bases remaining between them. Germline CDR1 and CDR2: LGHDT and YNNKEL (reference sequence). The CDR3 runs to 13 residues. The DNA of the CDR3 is TGTGCCAGCAGCCAAGATGGCAGCAGTGGCTACACCTTC. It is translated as CASSQDGSSGYTF.

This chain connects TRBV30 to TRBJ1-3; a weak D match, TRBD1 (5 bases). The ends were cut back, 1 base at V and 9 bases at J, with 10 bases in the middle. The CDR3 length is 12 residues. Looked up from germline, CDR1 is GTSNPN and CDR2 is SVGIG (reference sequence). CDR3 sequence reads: CAWSGQHITIYF. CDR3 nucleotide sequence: TGTGCCTGGAGTGGACAGCATATCACCATATATTTT.

The CDR3 nucleotides are TGTGCCAGCAGCTTTCCCGGGACAGGGTGCAATCAGCCCCAGCATTTT. Translation gives CASSFPGTGCNQPQHF. The genes are TRBV7-9 and TRBJ1-5, with 9 bases identical to TRBD1. Trimming took 3 bases from V and 2 from J; bases not matched to a gene: 5. The CDR3 loop spans 16 amino acids. CDR1 SEHNR and CDR2 FQNEAQ come from the germline V gene (reference sequence).

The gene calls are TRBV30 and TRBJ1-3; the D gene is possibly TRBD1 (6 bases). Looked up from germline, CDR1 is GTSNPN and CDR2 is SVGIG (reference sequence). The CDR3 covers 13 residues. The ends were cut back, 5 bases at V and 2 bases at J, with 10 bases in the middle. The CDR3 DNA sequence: TGTGCCTGGGACAGGACCACTGGAAACACCATATATTTT. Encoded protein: CAWDRTTGNTIYF.

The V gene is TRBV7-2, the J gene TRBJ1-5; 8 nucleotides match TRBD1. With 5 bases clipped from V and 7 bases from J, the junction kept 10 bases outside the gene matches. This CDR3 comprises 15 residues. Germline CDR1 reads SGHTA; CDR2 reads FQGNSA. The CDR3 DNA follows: TGTGCCAGCAGCCCGGGGACAGGAACGGGACAGCCCCAGCATTTT. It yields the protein CASSPGTGTGQPQHF.

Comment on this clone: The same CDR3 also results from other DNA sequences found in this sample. The CDR3 reads CASSYTTGDYGYTF. CDR3 bases: TGTGCCAGCAGTTACACGACAGGAGACTATGGCTACACCTTC. The chain uses TRBV6-5 and TRBJ1-2; D might be TRBD1 (6 bases). Between the trimmed V and J ends, which lost 2 bases and 3 bases, there was a span of 10 bases. The CDR3 runs 14 residues. Germline assignment: CDR1 MNHEY and CDR2 SVGAGI.

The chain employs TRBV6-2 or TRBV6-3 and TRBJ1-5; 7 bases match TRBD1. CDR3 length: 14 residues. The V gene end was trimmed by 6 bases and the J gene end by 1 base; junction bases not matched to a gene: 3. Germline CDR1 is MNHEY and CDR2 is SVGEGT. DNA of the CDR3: TGTGCCAGCAGCCGGACAGGAAGCAATCAGCCCCAGCATTTT. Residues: CASSRTGSNQPQHF.

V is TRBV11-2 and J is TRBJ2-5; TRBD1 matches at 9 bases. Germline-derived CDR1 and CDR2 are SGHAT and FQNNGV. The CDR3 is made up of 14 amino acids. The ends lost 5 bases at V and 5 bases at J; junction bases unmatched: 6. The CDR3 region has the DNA TGTGCCAGCAGCCCGGACAGGGGCCTGGAGACCCAGTACTTC. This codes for CASSPDRGLETQYF.

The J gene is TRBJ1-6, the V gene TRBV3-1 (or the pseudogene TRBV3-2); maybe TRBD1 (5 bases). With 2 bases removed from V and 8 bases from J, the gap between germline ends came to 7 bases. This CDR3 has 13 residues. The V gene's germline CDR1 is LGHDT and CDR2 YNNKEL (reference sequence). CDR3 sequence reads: CASSQIRDSPLHF. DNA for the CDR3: TGTGCCAGCAGCCAAATCAGGGATTCACCCCTCCACTTT.

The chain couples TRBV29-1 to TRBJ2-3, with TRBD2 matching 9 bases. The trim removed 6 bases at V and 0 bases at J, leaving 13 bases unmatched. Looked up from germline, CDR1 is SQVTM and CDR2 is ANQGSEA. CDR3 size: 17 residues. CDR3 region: CSVSVVGRGGSTDTQYF. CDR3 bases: TGCAGCGTGTCGGTCGTGGGGCGGGGGGGTAGCACAGATACGCAGTATTTT.

The CDR3 DNA is TGTGCCAGCCCGAGTTTGGGACTTAGCACAGATACGCAGTATTTT. Protein product: CASPSLGLSTDTQYF. The V gene is TRBV5-8, the J gene TRBJ2-3; D possibly corresponds to TRBD2 (6 bases). Germline values: CDR1 SGHTS, CDR2 YDEGEE. CDR3 size: 15 residues. V was clipped by 7 bases and J by 0 bases, with 15 bases between them.

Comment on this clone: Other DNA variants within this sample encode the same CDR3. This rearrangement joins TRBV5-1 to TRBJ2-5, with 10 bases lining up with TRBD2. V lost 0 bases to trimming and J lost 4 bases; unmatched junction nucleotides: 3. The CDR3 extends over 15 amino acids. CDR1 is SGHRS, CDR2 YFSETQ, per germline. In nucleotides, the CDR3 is TGCGCCAGCAGCTTGGTACCTAGCGGGGGAGAGACCCAGTACTTC. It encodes CASSLVPSGGETQYF.